Presented here are 4 T cell receptor beta chains from one specimen sequenced in a study of T cell responses to AZD1222 COVID-19 vaccine. Method: immunoSEQ multiplex PCR; TCRdb's copy keeps in-frame clones and lacks some. The sample gives fewer than 85,000 clones, around 86% of which show up once; more than 15% is in the top ten. The sequencing used peripheral blood, collected 28 days after the second AZD1222 dose. The source of these receptors is an adult who received the AZD1222 COVID-19 vaccine.

The genes are TRBV5-1 and TRBJ1-1; no clear D. CDR1 is SGHRS and CDR2 is YFSETQ in the germline V gene. The CDR3 contains 15 residues. V dropped 4 bases and J dropped 6 bases, with 19 bases sitting between them. CDR3 region: CASSQDWGRYSEAFF. The CDR3 region has the DNA TGCGCCAGCAGCCAGGATTGGGGTCGGTACTCTGAAGCTTTCTTT.

This chain uses TRBV11-1 with TRBJ2-2; D is tentatively TRBD1 or TRBD2 (6 bases each). V shed 4 bases and J shed 5 bases, with 17 bases lying between them. The CDR3 has 16 amino acids. Looked up from germline, CDR1 is SGHAT and CDR2 is FQDESV (reference sequence). This chain's CDR3 is CASSSRGDLGTGELFF. The CDR3 bases are TGTGCCAGCAGCTCGAGGGGGGATCTCGGAACCGGGGAGCTGTTTTTT.

This chain connects TRBV12-5 to TRBJ1-2, with D tentatively TRBD1 (5 bases). The CDR3 consists of 12 residues. Germline CDR1 and CDR2: LGHNT and FRNRAP. The germline V and J ends were trimmed by 6 bases and 5 bases, with 10 bases remaining between them. In DNA form, the CDR3 reads TGTGCTAGTGGGGAGGGGTGGTATGGCTACACCTTC. It is translated as CASGEGWYGYTF.

J is TRBJ1-5 and V is TRBV6-6; perhaps TRBD1 as D (5 bases). Germline lookup yields CDR1 MNHNY and CDR2 SVGAGI (reference sequence). The CDR3 extends over 14 amino acids. The V end lost 7 bases, the J end lost 0 bases, and 10 bases lay between the germline ends. CDR3 DNA: TGTGCCAGCATCGGGGGTTATAGCAATCAGCCCCAGCATTTT. Its protein product is CASIGGYSNQPQHF.